The 31 T cell receptor beta chains below come from one sample, sequenced in a study of T cells in localized non-small cell lung cancer. The data were produced by immunoSEQ multiplex PCR, yet TCRdb's version contains in-frame clones alone and is incomplete. The table shows 2,000 to 3,000 clones, with less than 30% occurring only once. This specimen was lung tumor tissue, taken before any cancer treatment. Receptor source: a female donor aged 60 or older with stage I lung adenocarcinoma.

This clone was seen a handful of times. The chain combines TRBV11-3 with TRBJ1-2; D uncertain. Germline CDR1 is SGHNT and CDR2 is YENEEA. Trimming cost V 0 bases and J 8 bases, with 13 bases left between them. This CDR3 is 14 amino acids long. CDR3 in amino acids: CASSLDGGDHGYTF. The CDR3 region has the DNA TGTGCCAGCAGCTTAGATGGTGGGGATCACGGCTACACCTTC.

The chain has TRBV5-1 and TRBJ2-7, with 10 bases that match TRBD2. Trimming removed 0 bases from V and 1 base from J; junction bases left unmatched: 1. CDR3 length equals 15 residues. The germline CDR1 and CDR2 sequences are SGHRS and YFSETQ. CDR3 residues: CASSLGLAGSYEQYF. The CDR3 DNA reads TGCGCCAGCAGCTTGGGACTAGCGGGTTCCTACGAGCAGTACTTC.

V and J are TRBV29-1 and TRBJ1-1, with D possibly matching TRBD1 (5 bases). The germline V and J ends were trimmed by 0 bases and 4 bases, with 9 bases remaining between them. This CDR3 is 13 amino acids long. The germline V gene has CDR1 SQVTM and CDR2 ANQGSEA. The CDR3 bases are TGCAGCGTTGAAGAGGGGCAACGCACTGAAGCTTTCTTT. Its protein is CSVEEGQRTEAFF.

In its sample, this clone is medium-sized (0.01 to 0.1%). The CDR3 DNA reads as TGTGCCAGCAGTATCCCGAGCCGAGGGTTCAATGAGCAGTTCTTC. This codes for CASSIPSRGFNEQFF. The V call is TRBV11-3, the J call TRBJ2-1; tentatively, D is TRBD2 (5 bases). The ends were cut back, 6 bases at V and 6 bases at J, with 18 bases in the middle. CDR1 is SGHNT and CDR2 is YENEEA in the germline V gene. This CDR3 contains 15 residues.

The sample holds one count of this clone. The gene calls are TRBV19 and TRBJ1-5, with D possibly matching TRBD1 (5 bases). CDR1 and CDR2 from the germline V gene are LNHDA and SQIVND (reference sequence). V lost 2 bases to trimming and J lost 0 bases, with 8 bases between them. The CDR3 is 15 residues long. The CDR3 nucleotides are TGTGCCAGTAGTATACAGGGCTATAGCAATCAGCCCCAGCATTTT. Protein: CASSIQGYSNQPQHF.

V is TRBV19 and J is TRBJ1-2; D might be TRBD1 (5 bases). With 0 bases removed from V and 4 bases from J, the gap between germline ends came to 9 bases. From germline, CDR1 is LNHDA and CDR2 SQIVND (reference sequence). CDR3 size: 14 residues. As DNA, the CDR3 is TGTGCCAGTAGTATAGATCGACAGACCTATGGCTACACCTTC. Encoded protein: CASSIDRQTYGYTF.

This chain links TRBV5-1 with TRBJ1-1; D is unclear. Germline V gene sequence: CDR1 SGHRS, CDR2 YFSETQ. CDR3 size: 14 residues. V dropped 4 bases and J dropped 3 bases, with 13 bases sitting between them. CDR3 DNA: TGCGCCAGCAGCCCGGCTGGCAGTCACACTGAAGCTTTCTTT. Amino acids: CASSPAGSHTEAFF.

This chain connects TRBV7-8 to TRBJ1-1, with unresolved D. Per the germline V gene, CDR1 is SGHVS and CDR2 is FQNEAQ. The CDR3 contains 13 residues. Trimming removed 2 bases from V and 1 base from J, with 5 bases in between. The CDR3 DNA is TGTGCCAGCAGCTTATATCAGAACACTGAAGCTTTCTTT. Translated, it gives CASSLYQNTEAFF. Combining the CDR3 with reference TRBV7-8 and TRBJ1-1 gives the whole variable domain GAGVSQSPRYKVAKRGQDVALRCDPISGHVSLFWYQQALGQGPEFLTYFQNEAQLDKSGLPSDRFFAERPEGSVSTLKIQRTQQEDSAVYLCASSLYQNTEAFFGQGTRLTVV.

This chain connects TRBV30 to TRBJ1-5; unclear D gene. The germline V gene encodes CDR1 GTSNPN and CDR2 SVGIG (reference sequence). The CDR3 totals 13 residues. Trimming removed 1 base from V and 4 bases from J, with 8 bases in between. The CDR3 DNA follows: TGTGCCTGGAGTGATGGGTTTAATCAGCCCCAGCATTTT. As protein: CAWSDGFNQPQHF.

Within the sample, this clone is large. The chain's CDR3 is CASSPNLKGNTIYF. CDR3 DNA: TGTGCCAGCAGTCCCAACCTAAAGGGAAACACCATATATTTT. The V call is TRBV6-8, the J call TRBJ1-3; D is uncertain. The CDR3 is 14 residues long. V was pared by 5 bases and J by 4 bases, with 12 bases between. Germline V gene data show CDR1 as MNHGY and CDR2 as SAAAGT.

CDR3 amino acids: CSVWVTGPGNTIYF. CDR3 in DNA: TGCAGCGTTTGGGTGACAGGGCCTGGAAACACCATATATTTT. The V and J genes are TRBV29-1 and TRBJ1-3; 7 bases map to TRBD1. This CDR3 region has 14 residues. Germline V gene data show CDR1 as SQVTM and CDR2 as ANQGSEA. V dropped 5 bases and J dropped 2; count of bases not matched to a gene: 6.

The chain uses TRBV13 and TRBJ2-3; TRBD1 is a possible D gene (6 bases). CDR1 and CDR2 (germline): PRHDT, FYEKMQ (reference sequence). The CDR3 covers 16 residues. Trimming left V 1 base short and J 2 bases short, with 13 bases between. Here the CDR3 reads CASSLEGELDTDTQYF. The CDR3 nucleotides read TGTGCCAGCAGCTTAGAGGGGGAGTTGGACACAGATACGCAGTATTTT.

In its sample, this clone ranks as medium-sized. The chain joins TRBV9 to TRBJ1-4; D is uncertain. The V and J ends lost 3 bases and 3 bases respectively, with 12 bases between them. Germline values: CDR1 SGDLS, CDR2 YYNGEE. The CDR3 is made up of 15 amino acids. The CDR3 region is CASSAVGNSNEKLFF. The DNA for the CDR3 is TGTGCCAGCAGCGCCGTGGGGAATTCTAATGAAAAACTGTTTTTT.

The rearrangement uses TRBV30 and TRBJ2-1; no clear D. The CDR3 covers 11 residues. Germline assignment: CDR1 GTSNPN and CDR2 SVGIG (reference sequence). V lost 0 bases and J lost 7, with 4 bases in between. The CDR3 DNA follows: TGTGCCTGGAGTGTACAAAATGAGCAGTTCTTC. Protein: CAWSVQNEQFF.

This clone was detected a few times. V usage is TRBV18 and J usage is TRBJ1-1, with TRBD1 matching 8 bases. Germline assignment: CDR1 KGHSH and CDR2 LQKENI. The CDR3 is made up of 14 amino acids. After removal of 6 bases from V and 1 base from J, the junction contained 4 bases not matched to a gene. CDR3 region: CASSPGGANTEAFF. The CDR3 DNA is TGTGCCAGCTCCCCAGGGGGCGCGAACACTGAAGCTTTCTTT.

This clone was seen a handful of times. The chain recombines TRBV11-3 with TRBJ1-2; D may be TRBD1 (6 bases). In germline, CDR1 is SGHNT, CDR2 YENEEA. The CDR3 sequence is 14 residues long. V lost 5 bases to trimming and J lost 4 bases, with 14 bases between them. The CDR3: CASSVTGFGYGYTF. CDR3 sequence (DNA): TGTGCCAGCAGCGTAACAGGGTTCGGCTATGGCTACACCTTC. The entire variable domain, with the rest obtained from reference TRBV11-3 and TRBJ1-2, is as follows: EAGVVQSPRYKIIEKKQPVAFWCNPISGHNTLYWYLQNLGQGPELLIRYENEEAVDDSQLPKDRFSAERLKGVDSTLKIQPAELGDSAVYLCASSVTGFGYGYTFGSGTRLTVV.

This chain links TRBV29-1 with TRBJ2-3, with D possibly TRBD1 on 6 matching bases. V lost 6 bases and J lost 0, with 16 bases in between. CDR1 is SQVTM, CDR2 ANQGSEA, per germline. This CDR3 has 15 residues. This chain's CDR3 is CSVGTGISSTDTQYF. CDR3 DNA sequence: TGCAGCGTCGGTACAGGGATATCTAGCACAGATACGCAGTATTTT.

V and J are TRBV14 and TRBJ1-2, with D possibly matching TRBD1 (5 bases). Trimming took 0 bases from V and 8 from J, leaving 19 bases between them. The CDR3 is 16 residues long. Germline loops: CDR1 SGHDN, CDR2 FVKESK. The CDR3 region is CASSQDTWIGGWGYTF. The CDR3 region has the DNA TGTGCCAGCAGCCAAGACACTTGGATCGGGGGATGGGGCTACACCTTC.

V gene TRBV9 combines with J gene TRBJ2-7; D unclear. This CDR3 has 12 amino acids. With 6 bases removed from V and 3 bases from J, the gap between germline ends came to 10 bases. From germline, CDR1 is SGDLS and CDR2 YYNGEE. The CDR3 DNA reads as TGTGCCAGCACGGCCGTCTTCTACGAGCAGTACTTC. Amino acids: CASTAVFYEQYF.

The V and J genes are TRBV2 and TRBJ1-1; weak D call: TRBD1 (5 bases). CDR3 length: 13 residues. V lost 4 bases, J lost 4 bases, and 10 bases lay in between. CDR1 is SNHLY and CDR2 is FYNNEI in the germline V gene. For the CDR3, the DNA is TGTGCCAGCAGTGGGGGGGACGGCACTGAAGCTTTCTTT. Its protein product is CASSGGDGTEAFF.

The chain combines TRBV29-1 with TRBJ2-1; 11 bases map to TRBD2. Per germline, CDR1 SQVTM and CDR2 ANQGSEA. This CDR3 region has 13 residues. Germline trimming cut 7 bases from V and 9 bases from J; bases unmatched to any gene: 8. This chain's CDR3 is CSASTSGATEQFF. In nucleotides, the CDR3 is TGCAGCGCTTCGACTAGCGGGGCTACTGAGCAGTTCTTC.

The chain uses TRBV30 and TRBJ2-2; TRBD1 is a possible D gene (5 bases). Looked up from germline, CDR1 is GTSNPN and CDR2 is SVGIG (reference sequence). Trimming stripped 0 bases from V and 5 bases from J, with 19 bases between. This CDR3 comprises 17 residues. This chain's CDR3 is CAWSVSSTASRTGELFF. Written as DNA, the CDR3 is TGTGCCTGGAGTGTCTCTTCGACAGCTTCGAGGACCGGGGAGCTGTTTTTT.

This clone appeared a few times. The rearrangement joins TRBV9 to TRBJ1-2; D may be TRBD1 (6 bases). V lost 5 bases to trimming and J lost 2 bases, with 7 bases between them. Germline CDR1 SGDLS, CDR2 YYNGEE. The CDR3 has 12 residues. This chain's CDR3 is CASSGQNYGYTF. DNA of the CDR3: TGTGCCAGCAGTGGACAGAACTATGGCTACACCTTC.

V and J are TRBV9 and TRBJ1-1; D is perhaps TRBD1 (6 bases). Deletions cut 2 bases from V and 0 bases from J, with 23 bases between. CDR3 length: 19 amino acids. In germline, CDR1 is SGDLS, CDR2 YYNGEE. CDR3 sequence: CASSVGPKDGGLMNTEAFF. CDR3 bases: TGTGCCAGCAGCGTGGGACCTAAGGACGGGGGGCTGATGAACACTGAAGCTTTCTTT.

The genes are TRBV30 and TRBJ1-6, with D maybe TRBD1 (5 bases). There are 13 residues in the CDR3. V dropped 1 base and J dropped 7 bases, with 8 bases sitting between them. Germline CDR1 GTSNPN, CDR2 SVGIG (reference sequence). The CDR3 spells CAWSETANSPLHF. The CDR3 region has the DNA TGTGCCTGGAGTGAGACAGCCAATTCACCCCTCCACTTT.

The chain carries TRBV25-1 and TRBJ2-1; D is unresolved. CDR3 length equals 14 residues. V was shortened by 5 bases and J by 4 bases, with 12 bases between the two germline ends. Germline V gene lookup returns CDR1 MGHDK and CDR2 SYGVNS. For the CDR3, the DNA is TGTGCCAGCAGTAAAGCCGGGCGTTACAATGAGCAGTTCTTC. Its translation is CASSKAGRYNEQFF.

The chain carries TRBV11-3 and TRBJ1-5; no reliable D call. Trimming took 3 bases from V and 0 from J, leaving 9 bases between them. The CDR3 is 15 amino acids. Germline values: CDR1 SGHNT, CDR2 YENEEA. CDR3 sequence reads: CASSFLGISNQPQHF. CDR3 nucleotides: TGTGCCAGCAGCTTCTTAGGGATTAGCAATCAGCCCCAGCATTTT.

The chain links TRBV18 to TRBJ2-6; perhaps D is TRBD1 or TRBD2 (5 bases each). CDR3 length: 15 amino acids. V dropped 4 bases and J dropped 8 bases, with 15 bases sitting between them. The germline V gene has CDR1 KGHSH and CDR2 LQKENI. CDR3 in amino acids: CASSLAAGSTNVLTF. Written as DNA, the CDR3 is TGTGCCAGCTCACTGGCGGCAGGGAGTACCAACGTCCTGACTTTC.

The chain couples TRBV19 to TRBJ2-3; TRBD2 agrees at 11 bases. The V and J ends lost 6 bases and 4 bases, in that order; junction bases with no gene match: 6. The CDR3 runs to 15 residues. CDR1 is LNHDA, CDR2 SQIVND, per germline (reference sequence). This CDR3 is CASSPLAGGADTQYF. The CDR3 DNA follows: TGTGCCAGTAGCCCTCTAGCGGGAGGAGCAGATACGCAGTATTTT.

The sample holds one count of this clone. V gene TRBV18 combines with J gene TRBJ2-1, with 7 nucleotides matching TRBD2. In germline, CDR1 is KGHSH, CDR2 LQKENI. Trimming cost V 2 bases and J 8 bases; bases outside gene matches: 9. The CDR3 has 15 amino acids. The CDR3 nucleotides read TGTGCCAGCTCACCAACACGGAGCGGGGCTGATGAGCAGTTCTTC. Translated: CASSPTRSGADEQFF. Variable domain in full (rest from reference TRBV18 and TRBJ2-1): NAGVMQNPRHLVRRRGQEARLRCSPMKGHSHVYWYRQLPEEGLKFMVYLQKENIIDESGMPKERFSAEFPKEGPSILRIQQVVRGDSAAYFCASSPTRSGADEQFFGPGTRLTVL.

This clone rates as large (0.1 to 1%). The V and J genes are TRBV30 and TRBJ1-1; 9 bases fit TRBD1. The ends lost 2 bases at V and 0 bases at J; junction bases unmatched: 7. This CDR3 region has 16 residues. The germline V gene has CDR1 GTSNPN and CDR2 SVGIG (reference sequence). DNA of the CDR3: TGTGCCTGGAGTAGGGGACAGGGCTATATGAACACTGAAGCTTTCTTT. Protein sequence: CAWSRGQGYMNTEAFF. Using reference TRBV30 and TRBJ1-1 for the parts outside the CDR3, the full variable domain is SQTIHQWPATLVQPVGSPLSLECTVEGTSNPNLYWYRQAAGRGLQLLFYSVGIGQISSEVPQNLSASRPQDRQFILSSKKLLLSDSGFYLCAWSRGQGYMNTEAFFGQGTRLTVV.